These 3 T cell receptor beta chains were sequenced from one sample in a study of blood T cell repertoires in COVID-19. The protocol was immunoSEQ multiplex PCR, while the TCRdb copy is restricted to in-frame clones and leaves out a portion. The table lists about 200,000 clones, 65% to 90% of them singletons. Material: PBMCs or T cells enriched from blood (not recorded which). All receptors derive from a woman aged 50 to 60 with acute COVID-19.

The CDR3 here is CASSPSGPLGNEQFF. The CDR3 coding sequence is TGTGCCAGCTCACCTTCAGGGCCCTTAGGCAATGAGCAGTTCTTC. J is TRBJ2-1 and V is TRBV18, with D maybe TRBD1 (5 bases). CDR3 length: 15 amino acids. Germline CDR1 KGHSH, CDR2 LQKENI. Trimming removed 3 bases at V and 6 bases at J, with 15 bases between.

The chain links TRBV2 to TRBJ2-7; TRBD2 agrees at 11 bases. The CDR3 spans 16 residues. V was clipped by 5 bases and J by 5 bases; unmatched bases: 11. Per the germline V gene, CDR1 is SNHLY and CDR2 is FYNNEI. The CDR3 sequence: CASSPTGTSGRNEQYF. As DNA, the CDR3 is TGTGCCAGCAGTCCAACCGGGACTAGCGGACGGAACGAGCAGTACTTC.

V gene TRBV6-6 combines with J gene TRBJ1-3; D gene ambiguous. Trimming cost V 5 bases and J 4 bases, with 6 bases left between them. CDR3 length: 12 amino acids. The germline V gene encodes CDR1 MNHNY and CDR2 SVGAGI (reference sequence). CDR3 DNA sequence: TGTGCCAGCAGTCAGGAGGGAAACACCATATATTTT. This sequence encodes CASSQEGNTIYF.